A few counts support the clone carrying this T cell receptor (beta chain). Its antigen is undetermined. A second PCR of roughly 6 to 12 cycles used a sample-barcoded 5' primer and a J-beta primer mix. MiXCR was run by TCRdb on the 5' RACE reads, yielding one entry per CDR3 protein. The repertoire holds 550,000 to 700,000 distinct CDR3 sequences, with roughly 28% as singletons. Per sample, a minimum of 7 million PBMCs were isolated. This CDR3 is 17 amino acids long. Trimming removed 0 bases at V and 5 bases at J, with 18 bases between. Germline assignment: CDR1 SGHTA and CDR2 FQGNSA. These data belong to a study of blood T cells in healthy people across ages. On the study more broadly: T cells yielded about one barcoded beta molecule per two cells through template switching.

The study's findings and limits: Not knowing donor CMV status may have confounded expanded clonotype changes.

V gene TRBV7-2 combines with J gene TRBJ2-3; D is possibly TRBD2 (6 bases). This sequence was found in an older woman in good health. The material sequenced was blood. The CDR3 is CASSLAGSPQRLDTQYF. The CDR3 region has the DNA TGTGCCAGCAGCTTAGCCGGGAGTCCTCAACGGTTAGATACGCAGTATTTT.